The sequence of this T cell receptor (beta chain) was determined in a study of cytomegalovirus exposure and HLA in healthy donors. Study-wide results and limits: As a later analysis showed, a missense DCLRE1C variant was linked to trimming of TCR beta V- and J-genes.

Germline CDR1 reads SNHLY; CDR2 reads FYNNEI. The CDR3 runs 13 residues. V was trimmed by 3 bases and J by 6 bases, leaving 11 bases between them. With 60 Vbeta and 13 Jbeta primers, the PCR was carried out. Clones were sequenced by immunoSEQ multiplex PCR, and TCRdb holds only the in-frame ones, with some missing. This table holds around 100,000 clones, 79% found once. Remarks on this clone: Its antigen is undetermined.

The chain uses TRBV2 and TRBJ1-1; no definite D call. Sequenced input: PBMCs. The TCR sequence derives from a female donor in good health and CMV-seropositive. The CDR3 loop is CASSDGRPAEAFF. The DNA of the CDR3 is TGTGCCAGCAGTGACGGTCGCCCCGCTGAAGCTTTCTTT.